The T cell receptor beta chain under discussion was sequenced for a study of early T cells in non-severe SARS-CoV-2 infection (dated by TCRdb to about 2021). Background on the whole study: TCR sequencing used bulk RNA from unsorted whole blood, so alpha and beta chains could not be paired.

The CDR3 runs 14 amino acids, cysteine and phenylalanine included. Only the CDR3 region is kept as DNA, spanning 42 bases read in frame from base 1. From the germline V gene, CDR1 is SQVTM and CDR2 is ANQGSEA. V and J lose 7 bases and 4 bases, and a span of 17 bases separates them. A case-control design nested within a healthcare worker cohort in London, UK, was used, with weekly nasopharyngeal swab PCR tests and blood sampling performed. Healthcare workers were recruited during the week of the UK lockdown, between 23 and 31 March 2020, and followed weekly for up to 16 weeks. The paper as a whole reports these results and caveats: VDJdb matching was skewed toward anti-spike CD8 responses and likely underestimated virus-specific expansions by missing private and CD4 specificities.

Many counts were recorded for this clonotype. This clone's antigen is unknown. The record has no base qualities; no much larger clone is one base away. Libraries came from 5' RACE. Instrument used: NextSeq 500. In the TCR library protocol, unique molecular identifiers were attached to individual cDNA molecules to correct for PCR bias and sequencing error. Sequencing covered both TCR alpha and beta chains, and within each sample the abundances of alpha and beta sequences were tightly co-correlated. As for the original processing: V gene, J gene and CDR3 annotation of TCR sequences was performed with Decombinator V4. Expanded TCRs were defined as changing significantly between any two time points under a Poisson model with p below 0.0001. TCR abundances were normalised to the total number of TCRs sequenced in each sample and reported as counts per million. TRAV1-2 paired with TRAJ12, TRAJ20 or TRAJ33 defined MAIT TCRs, while TRAV10 paired with TRAJ18 defined iNKT TCRs. A search of VDJdb, accessed on 1 November 2021, was run for TCRs annotated to CMV, EBV and SARS-CoV-2, with TCRs annotated for multiple antigens excluded. TCRdb's own reprocessing of the public reads used fastp at Q25 and MiXCR and kept productive beta chains. Records with the same CDR3 protein are collapsed into one entry carrying the most frequent genes and DNA. Here the V and J calls rest on TCRdb's processing, not on the authors' analysis. The sample profile shows 35,000 to 40,000 distinct CDR3 sequences; 4.5% to 5.5% of them were found once. Together, the top ten hold roughly 17% of the sample.

This sequence originates from an adult who was a healthcare worker with PCR-confirmed SARS-CoV-2 infection or an uninfected control (not recorded which). The sequenced material came from whole blood. The rearranged segments are TRBV29-1 and TRBJ2-1; the D segment could be TRBD1, given 5 matching bases. The bases read TGCAGCGGTAACGGCCAGGGAACTTACAATGAGCAGTTCTTC. This sequence encodes CSGNGQGTYNEQFF.